These T cell receptor beta chains were read from a single sample in a study of CD8 T cells in Susac syndrome. TCRdb re-analysed the immunoSEQ multiplex PCR reads in MiXCR, keeping a single row per CDR3 protein. Among approximately 150,000 distinct CDR3 sequences listed, under 95% were seen once. The sequenced material came from CD4+ T cells from PBMCs. Receptors originate from a human donor in good health. CDR3s include the opening cysteine and the closing phenylalanine or tryptophan. D genes are given only for firm matches. Clone size is shown for a subset of rows, as once, few, many or a class of expanded clone.

J gene | V gene | CDR3 length | D gene | clone size | CDR3 DNA | CDR3 protein
TRBJ2-5 | TRBV6-4 | 15 | TRBD1 | . | TGTGCCAGTTGCAAAGACAGGGGTAATCAAGAGACCCAGTACTTC | CASCKDRGNQETQYF
TRBJ2-7 | TRBV28 | 15 | . | . | TGTGCCAGCAGTTTTTCCGGGGGACCTTCCTACGAGCAGTACTTC | CASSFSGGPSYEQYF
TRBJ1-1 | TRBV18 | 17 | . | . | TGTGCCAGCTCACCGACGACAGTCATGTTGGGTGGCACTGAAGCTTTCTTT | CASSPTTVMLGGTEAFF
TRBJ1-4 | TRBV29-1 | 11 | . | . | TGCAGCGTTCAGGGGAGTGAAAAACTGTTTTTT | CSVQGSEKLFF
TRBJ1-5 | TRBV5-1 | 14 | . | . | TGCGCCAGCAGCTCCGGGTTGGGCAATCAGCCCCAGCATTTT | CASSSGLGNQPQHF
TRBJ2-5 | TRBV29-1 | 13 | . | . | TGCAGCGTTGATATGGGGAAAAGAGAGACCCAGTACTTC | CSVDMGKRETQYF
TRBJ1-5 | TRBV12-3/TRBV12-4 | 18 | TRBD1 | once | TGTGCCAGCAGTTTAGAGACTAAGGGGACAGGGGTCAATCAGCCCCAGCATTTT | CASSLETKGTGVNQPQHF
TRBJ1-2 | TRBV4-2 | 15 | TRBD1 | . | TGTGCCAGCAGCCAGGGGACAGGGAGGGAGGGCGGCTACACCTTC | CASSQGTGREGGYTF
TRBJ2-7 | TRBV28 | 15 | TRBD2 | . | TGTGCCAGCATCGCGGGCGGGAGGAACACCTACGAGCAGTACTTC | CASIAGGRNTYEQYF
TRBJ1-2 | TRBV2 | 14 | . | . | TGTGCCAGCAACTGGGCAGGGATTGGGTATGGCTACACCTTC | CASNWAGIGYGYTF
TRBJ1-2 | TRBV3-1 | 12 | . | . | TGTGCCAGCAGCGACTGGACCTATGGCTACACCTTC | CASSDWTYGYTF
TRBJ2-3 | TRBV3-1 | 13 | . | . | TGTGCCAGCAGCCAAGGGCTGGGAGATACGCAGTATTTT | CASSQGLGDTQYF
TRBJ1-4 | TRBV20-1 | 13 | . | . | TGCAGTGCCAAACGGGGAGTTCCAGAAAAACTGTTTTTT | CSAKRGVPEKLFF
TRBJ2-7 | TRBV7-9 | 11 | . | . | TGTGCCAGCAGCCGGGACTACGAGCAGTACTTC | CASSRDYEQYF
TRBJ2-7 | TRBV6-1 | 15 | TRBD2 | . | TGTGCCAGCAGTTCGGGACTAGCGGGGACCTACGAGCAGTACTTC | CASSSGLAGTYEQYF
TRBJ1-3 | TRBV7-2 | 15 | . | once | TGTGCCAGCAGCTTAGGCGGGGGGGTTGGAAACACCATATATTTT | CASSLGGGVGNTIYF
TRBJ1-6 | TRBV12-3/TRBV12-4 | 14 | TRBD1 | . | TGTGCCAGCAGGCCCCCAGGGGGCAGGTCACCCCTCCACTTT | CASRPPGGRSPLHF
TRBJ2-2 | TRBV5-1 | 14 | TRBD1 | . | TGCGCCAGCATCCGGGACAGCTACACCGGGGAGCTGTTTTTT | CASIRDSYTGELFF
TRBJ2-7 | TRBV28 | 13 | . | . | TGTGCCAGCAGCCCCCCCGTACAGAACGAGCAGTACTTC | CASSPPVQNEQYF
TRBJ1-1 | TRBV6-1 | 11 | . | . | TGTGCCAGCATGGGGGACACTGAAGCTTTCTTT | CASMGDTEAFF
TRBJ2-7 | TRBV5-1 | 14 | . | . | TGCGCCAGCAGCCCCGCCAGGGTTTCCTACGAGCAGTACTTC | CASSPARVSYEQYF
TRBJ2-1 | TRBV7-3 | 14 | TRBD2 | . | TGTGCCAGCAGCCTCGGGACTAGCACCAATGAGCAGTTCTTC | CASSLGTSTNEQFF
TRBJ2-5 | TRBV5-4 | 17 | TRBD2 | . | TGTGCCAGCAGCTCCTCGCCGGGGGGGCGCCGCGGGGAGACCCAGTACTTC | CASSSSPGGRRGETQYF
TRBJ2-4 | TRBV29-1 | 12 | . | . | TGCAGCGTGGAGGGACTGGGCCCCATTCAGTACTTC | CSVEGLGPIQYF
TRBJ2-4 | TRBV6-2/TRBV6-3 | 17 | . | . | TGTGCCAGCAGTTACCCCCATGCAGGGTCCGACAAAAACATTCAGTACTTC | CASSYPHAGSDKNIQYF
TRBJ1-4 | TRBV10-3 | 15 | TRBD1 | . | TGTGCCATCAGTGAAATGGACAGGGCTAATGAAAAACTGTTTTTT | CAISEMDRANEKLFF
TRBJ2-5 | TRBV5-1 | 18 | TRBD2 | . | TGCGCCAGCAGCTCGGGCGGGACTAGCGGGATAGGCACGGAGACCCAGTACTTC | CASSSGGTSGIGTETQYF
TRBJ2-3 | TRBV9 | 14 | . | . | TGTGCCAGCAGCGTAGATCCAGGCACAGATACGCAGTATTTT | CASSVDPGTDTQYF
TRBJ2-7 | TRBV30 | 12 | . | . | TGTGCCTGGAGTGTCTCTTCTTTCAAGCAGTACTTC | CAWSVSSFKQYF
TRBJ2-1 | TRBV6-1 | 17 | TRBD2 | . | TGTGCCAGCAAGGGGCTAGCGGGAGCGGTAGACTACAATGAGCAGTTCTTC | CASKGLAGAVDYNEQFF
TRBJ2-3 | TRBV30 | 14 | . | . | TGTGCCTGGAGGGCGTGGGGGGGCGGGGATACGCAGTATTTT | CAWRAWGGGDTQYF
TRBJ2-5 | TRBV12-3/TRBV12-4 | 16 | TRBD1 | . | TGTGCCAGCAGGGGCCTTGGGACAGGGGGCCGGGAGACCCAGTACTTC | CASRGLGTGGRETQYF
TRBJ2-7 | TRBV7-9 | 14 | TRBD1 | . | TGTGCCAGCAGCAGGGGACAGGGATACTACGAGCAGTACTTC | CASSRGQGYYEQYF
TRBJ2-5 | TRBV7-2 | 15 | . | . | TGTGCCAGCAGCTTTAGCGATTCTCTCTGGGAGACCCAGTACTTC | CASSFSDSLWETQYF
TRBJ2-7 | TRBV25-1 | 13 | . | . | TGTGCCAGCAGTGCCCGGGTCACCTACGAGCAGTACTTC | CASSARVTYEQYF
TRBJ2-1 | TRBV18 | 16 | TRBD1 | . | TGTGCCAGCTCCCTAACCCCGGGACAGGGGGCCGGGGAGCAGTTCTTC | CASSLTPGQGAGEQFF
TRBJ1-2 | TRBV5-1 | 14 | . | . | TGCGCCAGCAGCCTTGGACACTCAGGGGATGGCTACACCTTC | CASSLGHSGDGYTF
TRBJ1-3 | TRBV3-1 | 17 | TRBD1 | . | TGTGCCAGCAGCCGGCGGACAGGGGGCCACTCTGGAAACACCATATATTTT | CASSRRTGGHSGNTIYF
TRBJ2-3 | TRBV20-1 | 9 | . | . | TGCAGTGCTGGAAGACGGGAGTATTTT | CSAGRREYF
TRBJ2-1 | TRBV5-1 | 13 | . | . | TGCGCCAGCGGCTTGGGCCAGAACAATGAGCAGTTCTTC | CASGLGQNNEQFF
TRBJ1-2 | TRBV19 | 14 | . | . | TGTGCCAGTAGCCTACAGGAAATGCGCTATGGCTACACCTTC | CASSLQEMRYGYTF
TRBJ1-1 | TRBV18 | 14 | . | . | TGTGCCAGCTCACCAGGGCGGCGGGGCACTGAAGCTTTCTTT | CASSPGRRGTEAFF
TRBJ2-4 | TRBV18 | 14 | . | . | TGTGCCAGCTCACGACCGGAAGGCAAAAACATTCAGTACTTC | CASSRPEGKNIQYF